The 11 T cell receptor beta chains given below trace back to one sample, sequenced in a study of blood T cell repertoires in COVID-19. Method: immunoSEQ multiplex PCR; TCRdb's copy keeps in-frame clones and lacks some. Counted here are around 320,000 clones, approximately 85% occurring once; the ten biggest clones make up just over 7%. The sequencing input was peripheral blood. These receptors all stem from a human donor in a cohort sampled during active COVID-19.

The chain has TRBV30 and TRBJ2-7; TRBD2 is a possible D gene (6 bases). The germline gives CDR1 GTSNPN, CDR2 SVGIG (reference sequence). Trimming took 0 bases from V and 0 from J, leaving 9 bases between them. The CDR3 is 14 residues long. CDR3 protein: CAWSVGGISYEQYF. The CDR3 nucleotides read TGTGCCTGGAGTGTGGGCGGGATCTCCTACGAGCAGTACTTC. The whole variable domain, remainder taken from reference TRBV30 and TRBJ2-7, is SQTIHQWPATLVQPVGSPLSLECTVEGTSNPNLYWYRQAAGRGLQLLFYSVGIGQISSEVPQNLSASRPQDRQFILSSKKLLLSDSGFYLCAWSVGGISYEQYFGPGTRLTVT.

This sequence joins TRBV7-3 and TRBJ2-3; 11 bases line up with TRBD2. Germline CDR1 and CDR2: SGHTA and FQGTGA. The J segment lost 3 bases and the V segment lost 5 bases, leaving 4 bases of the junction unmatched. CDR3 length: 15 amino acids. CDR3 region: CASSTSGGTTDTQYF. DNA of the CDR3: TGTGCCAGCAGCACTAGCGGGGGTACGACAGATACGCAGTATTTT.

The genes are TRBV30 and TRBJ2-1; D is possibly TRBD2 (6 bases). The CDR3 loop spans 13 amino acids. V was cut by 2 bases and J by 3 bases, with 8 bases left in between. The germline gives CDR1 GTSNPN, CDR2 SVGIG (reference sequence). The CDR3 protein is CAWSLGGYNEQFF. The CDR3 DNA is TGTGCCTGGAGTTTGGGGGGCTACAATGAGCAGTTCTTC.

The CDR3 coding sequence is TGTGCCAGCAGCTTAGGACTAGCCCGTTCTAGCACAGATACGCAGTATTTT. This sequence encodes CASSLGLARSSTDTQYF. The chain is built from TRBV7-6 and TRBJ2-3; 7 nucleotides line up with TRBD2. Trimming took 1 base from V and 0 from J; bases not matched to a gene: 7. Looked up from germline, CDR1 is SGHVS and CDR2 is FNYEAQ. This CDR3 spans 17 amino acids.

V usage is TRBV3-1 (or the pseudogene TRBV3-2) and J usage is TRBJ1-2; TRBD1 is a possible D gene (6 bases). The V gene lost 3 bases and the J gene lost 0 bases, with 11 bases spanning the gap. The length of the CDR3 is 15 residues. From germline, CDR1 is LGHDT and CDR2 YNNKEL (reference sequence). In nucleotides, the CDR3 is TGTGCCAGCAGCCAGAGACAGGTAGCTAACTATGGCTACACCTTC. Amino acid sequence: CASSQRQVANYGYTF.

This clone was recorded a few times. CDR3: CATSRVIQGGKTAQYF. The CDR3 DNA sequence: TGTGCCACCAGCAGAGTAATCCAGGGCGGGAAGACAGCCCAGTACTTC. The V and J genes are TRBV15 and TRBJ2-5; D might be TRBD2 (6 bases). With 1 base removed from V and 9 bases from J, the gap between germline ends came to 21 bases. The germline V gene encodes CDR1 LNHNV and CDR2 YYDKDF (reference sequence). The CDR3 covers 16 residues.

This clone has only one observation. The chain combines TRBV6-4 with TRBJ1-1; 9 bases map to TRBD1. The CDR3 runs to 16 residues. Per the germline V gene, CDR1 is MRHNA and CDR2 is SNTAGT. The junction had 11 bases not matched to a gene; V was cut back by 6 bases and J by 3 bases. DNA of the CDR3: TGTGCCAGCAGCTCCGGGACAGGGATTTTAGACACTGAAGCTTTCTTT. It codes for CASSSGTGILDTEAFF.

This clone was counted between two and nine times. The chain is built from TRBV21-1 and TRBJ1-6. TRBV21-1 is a known pseudogene. The CDR3 covers 16 residues. CDR3: CASWARGGFHNSPLHF. CDR3 sequence (DNA): TGTGCCAGCTGGGCGAGGGGAGGATTCCATAATTCACCCCTCCACTTT.

CDR3 sequence: CASSPGQLYGYTF. The CDR3 DNA follows: TGTGCCAGCTCACCAGGGCAGCTCTATGGCTACACCTTC. This chain joins TRBV18 and TRBJ1-2; D remains ambiguous. Germline CDR1 reads KGHSH; CDR2 reads LQKENI. V was clipped by 2 bases and J by 4 bases, with 8 bases between them. This CDR3 region has 13 residues. The full variable domain, with the rest looked up from reference TRBV18 and TRBJ1-2, is NAGVMQNPRHLVRRRGQEARLRCSPMKGHSHVYWYRQLPEEGLKFMVYLQKENIIDESGMPKERFSAEFPKEGPSILRIQQVVRGDSAAYFCASSPGQLYGYTFGSGTRLTVV.

This clone occurred many times. Other DNA sequences in this sample translate to the same CDR3. The V gene is TRBV3-1 (or the pseudogene TRBV3-2), the J gene TRBJ1-2; 7 bases line up with TRBD1. CDR1 is LGHDT and CDR2 is YNNKEL in the germline V gene (reference sequence). V was clipped by 3 bases and J by 2 bases; unmatched bases: 0. The CDR3 contains 13 residues. In DNA form, the CDR3 reads TGTGCCAGCAGCCAGGACAGGAACTATGGCTACACCTTC. The encoded protein is CASSQDRNYGYTF.

Of note for this clone: Different DNA sequences within this sample yield the same CDR3. The chain employs TRBV12-3 or TRBV12-4 and TRBJ2-5, with unresolved D. Trimming removed 5 bases from V and 3 bases from J, with 4 bases in between. CDR3 length: 11 residues. CDR3 protein: CASSREETQYF. The CDR3 DNA sequence: TGTGCCAGCAGTAGAGAAGAGACCCAGTACTTC.